This T cell receptor beta chain was found in a study of shared clonotypes between healthy human individuals. Study results and caveats: Only a few donors were included, so the genetic and exposure-history diversity represented was limited.

Concerning this clone: Its antigen remains unknown.

Sequencing was at deep level. The authors split each subset's genomic DNA evenly across several immunoSEQ plates. Libraries were prepared by immunoSEQ multiplex PCR; TCRdb keeps only in-frame clonotypes and omits some of them. Altogether 1.4 million or so clones are present, about 98.5% being singletons, with the ten largest covering roughly 0.36%. The CDR3 consists of 15 residues. V was clipped by 3 bases and J by 2 bases; unmatched bases: 6. Germline V gene lookup returns CDR1 KGHSH and CDR2 LQKENI. The donor population consisted of healthy HIV-negative adults with no recent acute infections or vaccinations.

The sequence was collected from a man in his thirties or forties in good health. Sequencing was performed on naive CD4+ T cells sorted from blood. The subset denotes: CD45RA+ positively selected. The chain combines TRBV18 with TRBJ2-7, with TRBD1 identical over 8 bases. The CDR3 DNA follows: TGTGCCAGCTCACCGGGACAGGAAAAGGCCTACGAGCAGTACTTC. It translates to CASSPGQEKAYEQYF.